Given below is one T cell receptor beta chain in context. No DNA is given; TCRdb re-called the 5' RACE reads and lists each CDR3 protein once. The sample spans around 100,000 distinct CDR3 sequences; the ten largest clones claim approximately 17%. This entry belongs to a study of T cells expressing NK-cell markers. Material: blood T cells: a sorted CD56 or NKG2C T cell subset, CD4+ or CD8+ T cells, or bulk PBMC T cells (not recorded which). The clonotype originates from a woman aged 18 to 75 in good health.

CDR3 in amino acids: CASSLEEGNTGELFF. The chain couples TRBV5-1 to TRBJ2-2; TCRdb picks TRBD2, but there is no DNA to check that call. The germline gives CDR1 SGHRS, CDR2 YFSETQ. There are 15 residues in the CDR3.